The clone carrying this T cell receptor beta chain was counted a few times. Its antigen is not identified. Germline V gene sequence: CDR1 MNHEY, CDR2 SVGAGI. The CDR3 has 15 amino acids. Trimming stripped 6 bases from V and 0 bases from J, with 12 bases between. TCRdb re-called the reads through MiXCR, storing one row per CDR3 protein. Of about 920,000 distinct CDR3 sequences listed, 25% to 40% were seen once; the top ten hold 13%. These data originate in a study of T cell repertoires in cytomegalovirus infection. Findings of the study overall: Dominant in the ex vivo response were TCR beta clonotypes restricted by HLA-C and specific for CMV.

The source was cultured CD8+ T cells from PBMCs, collected from culture after CMV antigen stimulation. The V call is TRBV6-5, the J call TRBJ1-5, with D unresolved. The receptor was isolated from a human donor in good health (CMV status not recorded). Some clones in this sample may be carry-over from other donors' samples. The CDR3 protein is CASSRSRSSNQPQHF. The CDR3 coding sequence is TGTGCCAGCAGCCGCTCGAGGAGTAGCAATCAGCCCCAGCATTTT.